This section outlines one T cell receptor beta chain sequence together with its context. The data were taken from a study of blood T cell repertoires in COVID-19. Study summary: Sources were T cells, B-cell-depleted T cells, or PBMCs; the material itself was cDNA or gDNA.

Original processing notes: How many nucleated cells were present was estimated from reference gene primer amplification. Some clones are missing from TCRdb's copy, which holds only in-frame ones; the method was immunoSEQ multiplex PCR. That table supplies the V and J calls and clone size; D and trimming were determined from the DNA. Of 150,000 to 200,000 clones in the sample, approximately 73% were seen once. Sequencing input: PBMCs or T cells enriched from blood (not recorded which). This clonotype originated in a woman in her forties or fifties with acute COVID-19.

CDR3 nucleotide sequence: TGCAGCGTTGCGGAACAGGGCCAAGAGACCCAGTACTTC. Translating it yields CSVAEQGQETQYF. The chain is built from TRBV29-1 and TRBJ2-5, with a possible D match to TRBD1 (6 bases). CDR3 length: 13 residues. The germline V and J ends were trimmed by 4 bases and 1 base, with 10 bases remaining between them. Germline CDR1 is SQVTM and CDR2 is ANQGSEA.